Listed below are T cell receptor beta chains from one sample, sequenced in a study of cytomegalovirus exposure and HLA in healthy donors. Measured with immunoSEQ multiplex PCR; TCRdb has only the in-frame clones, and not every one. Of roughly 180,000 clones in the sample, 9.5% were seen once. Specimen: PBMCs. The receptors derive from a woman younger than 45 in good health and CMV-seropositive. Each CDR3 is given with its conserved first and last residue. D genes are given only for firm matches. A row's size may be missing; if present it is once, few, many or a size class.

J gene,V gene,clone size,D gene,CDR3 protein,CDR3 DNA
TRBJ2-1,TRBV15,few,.,CATSRGRSSYNEQFF,TGTGCCACCAGCAGAGGGAGAAGCTCCTACAATGAGCAGTTCTTC
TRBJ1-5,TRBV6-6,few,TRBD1,CASSFPRGGDNQPQHF,TGTGCCAGCAGTTTCCCGAGAGGGGGCGACAATCAGCCCCAGCATTTT
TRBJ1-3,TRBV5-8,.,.,CASSLTGTPSSGNTIYF,TGTGCCAGCAGCTTGACTGGGACACCTTCCTCTGGAAACACCATATATTTT
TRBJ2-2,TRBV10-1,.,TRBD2,CASSDPTSGSMAGELFF,TGCGCCAGCAGTGATCCCACTAGCGGGAGTATGGCCGGGGAGCTGTTTTTT
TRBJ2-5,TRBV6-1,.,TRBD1,CASRGNRGKQETQYF,TGTGCCAGCAGGGGGAACAGGGGTAAACAAGAGACCCAGTACTTC
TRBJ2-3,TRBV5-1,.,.,CASSPRYTGGTDTQYF,TGCGCCAGCAGCCCCAGGTACACCGGGGGCACAGATACGCAGTATTTT
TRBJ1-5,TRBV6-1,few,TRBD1,CASSAQTGTGSAITQPQHF,TGTGCCAGCAGTGCCCAAACCGGGACAGGTTCAGCCATAACTCAGCCCCAGCATTTT
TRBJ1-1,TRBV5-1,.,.,CASSPNSQGEAFF,TGCGCCAGCAGCCCAAATTCACAGGGTGAAGCTTTCTTT
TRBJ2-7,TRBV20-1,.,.,CSATSYEQYF,TGCAGTGCTACGTCCTACGAGCAGTACTTC
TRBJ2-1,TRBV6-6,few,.,CASRGGAGAENEQFF,TGTGCCAGCAGGGGGGGGGCGGGAGCGGAGAATGAGCAGTTCTTC
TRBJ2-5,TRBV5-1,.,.,CASSFRDSQETQYF,TGCGCCAGCAGCTTCCGGGACTCTCAAGAGACCCAGTACTTC
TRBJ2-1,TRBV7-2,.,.,CASSSTSRKFF,TGTGCCAGCAGCTCGACTAGTCGTAAGTTCTTC
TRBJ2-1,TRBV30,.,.,CAWTLAPNEQFF,TGTGCCTGGACGTTAGCTCCCAATGAGCAGTTCTTC
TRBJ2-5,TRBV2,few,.,CASSVTRRAGETQYF,TGTGCCAGCAGTGTGACTAGAAGAGCAGGAGAGACCCAGTACTTC
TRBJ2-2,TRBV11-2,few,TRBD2,CASSSPRTSRPGELFF,TGTGCCAGCAGCTCCCCTAGGACTAGCCGTCCCGGGGAGCTGTTTTTT
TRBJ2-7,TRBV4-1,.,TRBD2,CASSRERGTSGLQYF,TGCGCCAGCAGCCGAGAGAGAGGGACTAGCGGGTTGCAGTACTTC
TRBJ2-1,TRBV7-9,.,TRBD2,CASSLGGDEQFF,TGTGCCAGCAGCTTGGGAGGGGATGAGCAGTTCTTC
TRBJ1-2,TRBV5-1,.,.,CASSYIGSGEGPDGYTF,TGCGCCAGCAGCTATATAGGATCGGGAGAGGGCCCCGATGGCTACACCTTC
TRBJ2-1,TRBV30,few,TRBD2,CAWRDIAGFYEQFF,TGTGCCTGGAGGGATATAGCGGGATTCTATGAGCAGTTCTTC
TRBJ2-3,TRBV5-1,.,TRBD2,CASSLGGGNTDTQYF,TGCGCCAGCAGCTTGGGGGGAGGGAACACAGATACGCAGTATTTT
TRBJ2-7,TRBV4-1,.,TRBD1,CASSQFRGPYEQYF,TGCGCCAGCAGCCAATTCAGGGGGCCCTACGAGCAGTACTTC
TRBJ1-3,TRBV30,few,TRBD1,CAWSADLQGAKYF,TGTGCCTGGAGCGCAGATTTACAGGGGGCGAAATATTTT
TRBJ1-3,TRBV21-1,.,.,CASSYYPRGLEDTIYF,TGTGCCAGCAGCTACTACCCCAGGGGGCTTGAGGACACCATATATTTT
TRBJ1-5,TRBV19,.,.,CASSIPGIHQPQHF,TGTGCCAGTAGTATACCAGGGATTCATCAGCCCCAGCATTTT
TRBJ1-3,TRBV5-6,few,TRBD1,CASSLEQGGSGNTIYF,TGTGCCAGCAGCTTGGAGCAGGGGGGCTCTGGAAACACCATATATTTT
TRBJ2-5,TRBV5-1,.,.,CASSTRGETQYF,TGCGCCAGCAGCACCAGGGGCGAGACCCAGTACTTC
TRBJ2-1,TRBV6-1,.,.,CASRWADSSYNEQFF,TGTGCCAGTAGATGGGCGGACAGCTCCTACAATGAGCAGTTCTTC
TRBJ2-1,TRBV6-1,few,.,CASSTGTINHEQFF,TGTGCCAGCAGTACGGGGACAATCAACCATGAGCAGTTCTTC
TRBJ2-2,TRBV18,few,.,CASSRMGALNTGELFF,TGTGCCAGCTCACGGATGGGGGCGCTGAATACCGGGGAGCTGTTTTTT
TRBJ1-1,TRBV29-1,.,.,CSVPQRLNTEAFF,TGCAGCGTACCCCAGAGGTTGAACACTGAAGCTTTCTTT
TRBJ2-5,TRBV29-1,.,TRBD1,CSAARTGKETQYF,TGCAGCGCCGCCCGGACAGGGAAAGAGACCCAGTACTTC
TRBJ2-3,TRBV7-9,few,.,CASSLGLEGTDTQYF,TGTGCCAGCAGCTTAGGGCTAGAAGGCACAGATACGCAGTATTTT
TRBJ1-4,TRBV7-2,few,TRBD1,CASSFDRGDEKLFF,TGTGCCAGCAGCTTTGACAGGGGGGATGAAAAACTGTTTTTT
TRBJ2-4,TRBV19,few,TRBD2,CASLAEAKNIQYF,TGTGCCAGCCTAGCGGAAGCCAAAAACATTCAGTACTTC
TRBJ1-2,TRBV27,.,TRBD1,CASSLSGQVYCYTF,TGTGCCAGCAGTTTATCAGGACAGGTCTATTGCTACACCTTC
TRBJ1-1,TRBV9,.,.,CASSREQALSEAFF,TGTGCCAGCAGCAGGGAGCAAGCTCTCTCTGAAGCTTTCTTT